A single sample gave rise to the 19 T cell receptor beta chains below, sequenced in a study of monozygotic twins with inflammatory bowel disease. For each CDR3 protein, TCRdb gives one entry from its re-call of the 5' RACE reads, without DNA. The sample table sets out around 380,000 distinct CDR3 sequences. Sequences were obtained from blood. The receptors shown here come from a human donor with ulcerative colitis or Crohn's disease, or a healthy co-twin of an affected twin (not recorded which).

The chain recombines TRBV7-3 with TRBJ2-3; TCRdb's D call of TRBD1 is untestable without DNA. The CDR3 runs to 12 residues. Germline V gene sequence: CDR1 SGHTA, CDR2 FQGTGA. CDR3: CASSPGDDTQYF. The full variable domain, with the rest looked up from reference TRBV7-3 and TRBJ2-3, is GAGVSQTPSNKVTEKGKYVELRCDPISGHTALYWYRQSLGQGPEFLIYFQGTGAADDSGLPNDRFFAVRPEGSVSTLKIQRTERGDSAVYLCASSPGDDTQYFGPGTRLTVL.

This sequence joins TRBV20-1 and TRBJ2-7; TCRdb designates TRBD1, a call that cannot be tested without DNA. CDR1 and CDR2 (germline): DFQATT, SNEGSKA (reference sequence). CDR3 length equals 17 residues. CDR3 loop: CSARGVGGQGASYEQYF.

This chain uses TRBV11-2 with TRBJ2-7; TCRdb names TRBD1, which stays unverified in the absence of DNA. The CDR3 is made up of 13 amino acids. Germline values: CDR1 SGHAT, CDR2 FQNNGV. CDR3: CASSPGTGLEQYF.

The chain couples TRBV20-1 to TRBJ2-1. The germline V gene encodes CDR1 DFQATT and CDR2 SNEGSKA (reference sequence). The CDR3 covers 11 residues. The CDR3 sequence: CSARQYNEQFF.

The genes are TRBV5-1 and TRBJ1-1. The CDR3 has 13 amino acids. Looked up from germline, CDR1 is SGHRS and CDR2 is YFSETQ. CDR3 protein: CASSVAENTEAFF. Based on the CDR3 plus reference TRBV5-1 and TRBJ1-1, the full variable domain is KAGVTQTPRYLIKTRGQQVTLSCSPISGHRSVSWYQQTPGQGLQFLFEYFSETQRNKGNFPGRFSGRQFSNSRSEMNVSTLELGDSALYLCASSVAENTEAFFGQGTRLTVV.

J is TRBJ2-3 and V is TRBV7-2; TCRdb lists TRBD1, though no DNA is available to test this call. The CDR3 runs to 15 residues. Germline V gene lookup returns CDR1 SGHTA and CDR2 FQGNSA. Here the CDR3 reads CASSYALGDTDTQYF.

V gene TRBV20-1 combines with J gene TRBJ2-3. This CDR3 has 15 residues. Germline V gene sequence: CDR1 DFQATT, CDR2 SNEGSKA (reference sequence). CDR3 amino acids: CSARTQVGLTDTQYF.

The J gene is TRBJ2-1, the V gene TRBV11-2. Germline-derived CDR1 and CDR2 are SGHAT and FQNNGV. This CDR3 comprises 15 residues. The CDR3: CASSLVRDSYNEQFF. Drawing the rest from reference TRBV11-2 and TRBJ2-1, the complete variable domain is EAGVAQSPRYKIIEKRQSVAFWCNPISGHATLYWYQQILGQGPKLLIQFQNNGVVDDSQLPKDRFSAERLKGVDSTLKIQPAKLEDSAVYLCASSLVRDSYNEQFFGPGTRLTVL.

The chain uses TRBV18 and TRBJ1-5; there is no DNA to check the TCRdb D call of TRBD1. The germline V gene encodes CDR1 KGHSH and CDR2 LQKENI. The CDR3 length is 16 residues. The CDR3 loop reads CASSHETGGKNQPQHF.

The chain links TRBV10-3 to TRBJ2-1; TCRdb gives TRBD2 as the D gene, but with no DNA this cannot be confirmed. This CDR3 comprises 13 residues. Germline CDR1 reads ENHRY; CDR2 reads SYGVKD. CDR3 loop: CAIRGETSNEQFF.

The chain combines TRBV5-6 with TRBJ1-3; TCRdb outputs TRBD1, but without DNA this stays unchecked. Germline CDR1 is SGHDT and CDR2 is YYEEEE. The CDR3 loop spans 17 amino acids. CDR3: CASSLMGGVASGNTIYF.

The V and J genes are TRBV11-2 and TRBJ1-1; the TCRdb D gene call, TRBD1, has no DNA to confirm it. CDR3 size: 14 residues. Germline CDR1 reads SGHAT; CDR2 reads FQNNGV. CDR3: CASSSQGVYTEAFF.

The genes are TRBV27 and TRBJ2-5; TCRdb picks TRBD2, but there is no DNA to check that call. The CDR3 runs 14 residues. Germline-derived CDR1 and CDR2 are MNHEY and SMNVEV (reference sequence). The CDR3 reads CASSPTEGQETQYF.

This chain links TRBV5-1 with TRBJ2-1; as DNA is missing, the TRBD1 call by TCRdb cannot be tested. From germline, CDR1 is SGHRS and CDR2 YFSETQ. The CDR3 has 15 amino acids. CDR3 in amino acids: CASSLRDKTYNEQFF.

This chain connects TRBV6-1 to TRBJ2-3; there is no DNA to check the TCRdb D call of TRBD1. In germline, CDR1 is MNHNS, CDR2 SASEGT. CDR3 size: 14 residues. The CDR3 protein is CATCLEGGTDTQYF.

The chain links TRBV29-1 to TRBJ2-7; TCRdb's assignment of TRBD1 cannot be checked, as there is no DNA. There are 11 residues in the CDR3. The V gene's germline CDR1 is SQVTM and CDR2 ANQGSEA. The CDR3 sequence is CSVERGDEQYF.

CDR3 region: CASSTPTRTVAKNIQYF. This chain uses TRBV19 with TRBJ2-4; the TCRdb call, TRBD1, lacks DNA for checking. Germline V CDR1 and CDR2: LNHDA, SQIVND (reference sequence). The CDR3 is 17 amino acids.

V is TRBV7-2 and J is TRBJ2-1; TCRdb outputs TRBD1, but without DNA this stays unchecked. In germline, CDR1 is SGHTA, CDR2 FQGNSA. This CDR3 is 15 amino acids long. The CDR3 reads CASSLRDASSFEQFF.

The rearrangement links TRBV19 to TRBJ1-5; TCRdb's D call of TRBD1 is untestable without DNA. Germline CDR1 reads LNHDA; CDR2 reads SQIVND (reference sequence). The CDR3 spans 14 residues. CDR3 protein: CASSILTGNQPQHF.